This T cell receptor (beta chain) comes out of a study of cytomegalovirus exposure and HLA in healthy donors. On the study more broadly: The study's early data release held about 77 million unique TCRs from HLA-typed donors.

PCR primers comprised 60 Vbeta and 13 Jbeta primers. TCRdb keeps only in-frame clones here, not all; method: immunoSEQ multiplex PCR. The top ten hold around 3.2% of the sample, which has some 90,000 clones, 65% to 75% seen once. On this clone itself: The antigen is unknown.

Study-wide results and limits: Most TCR sequences showed up rarely, but some public TCRs showed up in many donors. A list of 150 to 200 TCR beta chains associated with cytomegalovirus was given.

Losses at the gene ends were 4 bases for V and 3 bases for J; bases not matched to a gene: 5. The germline CDR1 and CDR2 sequences are SGDLS and YYNGEE. The CDR3 is 14 amino acids. The TCR was taken from a female donor in good health and CMV-seropositive. The chain links TRBV9 to TRBJ2-3; TRBD1 matches 7 bases. Sequences were obtained from PBMCs. The CDR3 DNA is TGTGCCAGCAGCCCCCAGACAGGGACAGATACGCAGTATTTT. Translated: CASSPQTGTDTQYF.